This TCR beta chain was captured by sequencing in a study of blood T cell repertoires in COVID-19. The overall study: Sites in the United States, Italy and Spain provided acute and convalescent COVID-19 samples. T cells, B-cell-depleted T cells, or PBMCs supplied cDNA or gDNA.

Per the authors' pipeline: Estimates of nucleated cell counts were drawn from the amplification of reference gene primers. TCRdb keeps only in-frame clones here, not all; method: immunoSEQ multiplex PCR. That table supplies the V and J calls and clone size; D and trimming were determined from the DNA. Here the sample spans 90,000 to 100,000 clones, about 88% being singletons. The V end lost 0 bases, the J end lost 5 bases, and 14 bases lay between the germline ends. The V gene's germline CDR1 is SGDLS and CDR2 YYNGEE. This CDR3 has 15 amino acids. V usage is TRBV9 and J usage is TRBJ2-5; D is perhaps TRBD2 (7 bases). Sequencing input: peripheral blood. This TCR was sampled from an older woman with acute or convalescent COVID-19. CDR3 nucleotides: TGTGCCAGCAGCGTAGGTAGGGGGGGGACCGAGACCCAGTACTTC. Translated, it gives CASSVGRGGTETQYF.